A selection of T cell receptor beta chains follows, all from one sample in a study of cytomegalovirus exposure and HLA in healthy donors. Sequencing was performed with immunoSEQ multiplex PCR; in TCRdb, only in-frame clones are kept and a portion is missing. The table shows more than 150,000 clones, with 65% to 90% occurring only once. Sequenced input: PBMCs. All receptors come from a girl aged 2 to 9 in good health and CMV-seropositive. The CDR3 runs from the conserved cysteine through the conserved F or W. The D gene is left open where the match is weak. Rows give clone size only sometimes, using once, few, many, or a class for an expanded clone.

v_gene	abundance	j_gene	d_gene	CDR3aa	CDR3nt
TRBV6-1	NA	TRBJ2-7	NA	CASSERRGGEQYF	TGTGCCAGCAGTGAACGGCGGGGAGGCGAGCAGTACTTC
TRBV6-1	NA	TRBJ1-2	NA	CASISGRVNYGYTF	TGTGCCAGCATATCGGGCAGGGTAAACTATGGCTACACCTTC
TRBV5-1	few	TRBJ1-1	NA	CASSLATPREAFF	TGCGCCAGCAGCTTGGCCACACCTCGCGAAGCTTTCTTT
TRBV5-1	once	TRBJ1-2	NA	CASSLVTGMGGYTF	TGCGCCAGCAGCTTGGTTACAGGGATGGGCGGCTACACCTTC
TRBV29-1	NA	TRBJ2-1	NA	CSVHRTVNEQFF	TGCAGCGTCCACCGGACAGTTAATGAGCAGTTCTTC
TRBV6-6	once	TRBJ2-3	NA	CASSYRSTDTQYF	TGTGCCAGCAGTTACCGTAGCACAGATACGCAGTATTTT
TRBV25-1	once	TRBJ2-1	TRBD2	CASSDLHSGSSNEQFF	TGTGCCAGCAGTGACCTACACAGCGGGAGTAGCAATGAGCAGTTCTTC
TRBV4-1	NA	TRBJ1-1	NA	CASSQVGGRAEAFF	TGCGCCAGCAGCCAAGTTGGGGGGAGGGCTGAAGCTTTCTTT
TRBV30	NA	TRBJ2-7	NA	CAWREGTYEQYF	TGTGCCTGGAGGGAGGGGACCTACGAGCAGTACTTC
TRBV10-2	NA	TRBJ2-1	TRBD2	CASSESTSGRDEQFF	TGCGCCAGCAGTGAGTCTACTAGCGGGAGGGATGAGCAGTTCTTC
TRBV11-3	NA	TRBJ1-1	TRBD1	CASSFRQGFEAFF	TGTGCCAGCAGCTTCCGACAGGGGTTTGAAGCTTTCTTT
TRBV15	NA	TRBJ1-2	NA	CATSRDEGLYGYTF	TGTGCCACCAGCAGAGATGAGGGTCTCTATGGCTACACCTTC
TRBV7-9	NA	TRBJ2-5	NA	CASSHPLVETQYF	TGTGCCAGCAGCCATCCGTTAGTGGAGACCCAGTACTTC
TRBV6-5	NA	TRBJ2-1	NA	CASSLQGNNEQFF	TGTGCCAGCAGCTTACAGGGAAACAATGAGCAGTTCTTC
TRBV7-3	NA	TRBJ2-1	NA	CASSLFPLASVNNEQFF	TGTGCCAGCAGCTTATTCCCGCTGGCTAGCGTTAACAATGAGCAGTTCTTC
TRBV4-2	NA	TRBJ2-1	TRBD1	CASSLPTGGSYNEQFF	TGTGCCAGCAGCCTACCTACAGGGGGCTCCTACAATGAGCAGTTCTTC
TRBV28	NA	TRBJ1-2	TRBD1	CASRQGYGYTF	TGTGCCAGCCGACAGGGGTATGGCTACACCTTC
TRBV29-1	few	TRBJ1-1	TRBD1	CSVEGGDRVRRAFF	TGCAGCGTTGAAGGTGGGGACAGGGTACGTCGGGCTTTCTTT
TRBV11-3	NA	TRBJ1-1	NA	CASSKGSEAFF	TGTGCCAGCTCTAAAGGGAGTGAAGCTTTCTTT
TRBV11-2	NA	TRBJ1-2	NA	CASSSPVTGSTF	TGTGCCAGCAGCTCACCGGTGACAGGCTCGACCTTC
TRBV7-2	NA	TRBJ2-7	TRBD2	CASSLESAGGLGEQYF	TGTGCCAGCAGCTTAGAATCTGCGGGGGGGCTGGGCGAGCAGTACTTC
TRBV12-5	NA	TRBJ2-1	TRBD2	CASGPERDAYNEQFF	TGTGCTAGTGGCCCGGAGCGGGATGCGTACAATGAGCAGTTCTTC
TRBV9	NA	TRBJ1-3	NA	CASSPAPLGSTIYF	TGTGCCAGCAGCCCCGCCCCCCTGGGCAGCACCATATATTTT
TRBV5-4	NA	TRBJ2-2	TRBD1	CASSLGTGIAGELFF	TGTGCCAGCAGCTTAGGGACAGGGATAGCCGGGGAGCTGTTTTTT
TRBV30	NA	TRBJ1-4	NA	CACQYDQGGEKLFF	TGTGCCTGTCAATACGACCAGGGTGGTGAAAAACTGTTTTTT
TRBV6-1	NA	TRBJ2-3	TRBD2	CASSEWEGTDTQYF	TGTGCCAGCAGTGAATGGGAGGGGACAGATACGCAGTATTTT
TRBV6-6	NA	TRBJ2-4	TRBD2	CASSPTPAGGNIQYF	TGTGCCAGCAGTCCGACGCCCGCGGGGGGAAACATTCAGTACTTC
TRBV28	NA	TRBJ1-2	NA	CATPGLGGGGYTF	TGTGCCACCCCCGGTTTGGGGGGGGGTGGCTACACCTTC
TRBV28	NA	TRBJ1-2	TRBD1	CASSLRVGTGVYGYTF	TGTGCCAGCAGTCTAAGAGTAGGGACAGGAGTTTATGGCTACACCTTC
TRBV18	NA	TRBJ2-3	NA	CASSPAAGTDTQYF	TGTGCCAGCTCACCAGCGGCCGGCACAGATACGCAGTATTTT
TRBV9	NA	TRBJ2-7	NA	CASSIGSASDYEQYF	TGTGCCAGCAGCATCGGGAGCGCCAGCGACTACGAGCAGTACTTC
TRBV6-5	NA	TRBJ2-3	TRBD1	CASSYGTGSTDTQYF	TGTGCCAGCAGTTACGGGACAGGGAGCACAGATACGCAGTATTTT
TRBV19	NA	TRBJ2-1	TRBD2	CASSPGYQREGPEFF	TGTGCCAGTAGTCCCGGATATCAGCGGGAGGGCCCAGAGTTCTTC
TRBV18	NA	TRBJ1-1	NA	CASSPPGRGGEAFF	TGTGCCAGCTCACCACCGGGAAGGGGAGGGGAAGCTTTCTTT
TRBV10-2	NA	TRBJ2-1	TRBD2	CASRPGGVDEQFF	TGCGCCAGCAGGCCCGGGGGGGTGGATGAGCAGTTCTTC
TRBV29-1	NA	TRBJ2-7	TRBD1	CSATGTGNYEQYF	TGCAGCGCAACCGGGACAGGGAACTACGAGCAGTACTTC
TRBV6-1	few	TRBJ1-1	NA	CASRRWDTEAFF	TGTGCCAGCAGGCGGTGGGACACTGAAGCTTTCTTT
TRBV5-1	NA	TRBJ1-1	NA	CASSPGDLGGLDTEAFF	TGCGCCAGCAGCCCGGGAGATTTAGGCGGGTTGGACACTGAAGCTTTCTTT
TRBV4-1	NA	TRBJ1-4	NA	CAGSQRGLNEKLFF	TGCGCCGGCAGCCAAAGGGGCCTCAATGAAAAACTGTTTTTT
TRBV7-9	NA	TRBJ1-3	NA	CASSPLMGLTGNTIYF	TGTGCCAGCAGCCCCCTCATGGGACTGACTGGAAACACCATATATTTT
TRBV29-1	NA	TRBJ1-1	NA	CSGLQGANTEAFF	TGCAGCGGATTACAGGGAGCGAACACTGAAGCTTTCTTT
TRBV11-2	NA	TRBJ2-7	NA	CASSLARSVEQYF	TGTGCCAGCAGCTTAGCGCGCTCCGTCGAGCAGTACTTC
TRBV5-1	NA	TRBJ2-1	NA	CASSLVGGGYNEQFF	TGCGCCAGCAGCTTGGTAGGGGGGGGCTACAATGAGCAGTTCTTC
TRBV5-1	NA	TRBJ2-1	NA	CASSSPTDLSSYNEQFF	TGCGCCAGCAGCTCCCCGACAGACCTGAGCTCCTACAATGAGCAGTTCTTC
TRBV18	NA	TRBJ1-5	NA	CASSLTGQPQHF	TGTGCCAGCTCACTTACCGGGCAGCCCCAGCATTTT
TRBV28	few	TRBJ1-3	TRBD1	CASSSITGVHRNTIYF	TGTGCCAGCAGTTCCATCACAGGGGTTCATAGAAACACCATATATTTT
TRBV29-1	NA	TRBJ2-1	TRBD1	CSVEAPTGSTYNEQFF	TGCAGCGTTGAAGCCCCGACAGGGTCAACCTACAATGAGCAGTTCTTC
TRBV9	NA	TRBJ2-3	NA	CASSTYTDTQYF	TGTGCCAGCAGCACTTACACAGATACGCAGTATTTT